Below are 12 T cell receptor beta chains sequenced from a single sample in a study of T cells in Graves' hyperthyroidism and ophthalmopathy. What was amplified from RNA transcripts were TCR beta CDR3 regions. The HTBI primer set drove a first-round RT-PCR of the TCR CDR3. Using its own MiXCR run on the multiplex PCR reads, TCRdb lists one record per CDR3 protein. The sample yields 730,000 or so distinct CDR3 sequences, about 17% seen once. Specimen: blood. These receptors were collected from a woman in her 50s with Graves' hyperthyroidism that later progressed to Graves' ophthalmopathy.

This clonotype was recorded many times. The CDR3 DNA sequence: TGTGCCAGCAACCCGCGACTAGCGGGGGGTTCTTTGAATGAGCAGTTCTTC. Translated, it gives CASNPRLAGGSLNEQFF. V gene TRBV11-2 combines with J gene TRBJ2-1; 13 nucleotides match TRBD2. Germline CDR1 reads SGHAT; CDR2 reads FQNNGV. This CDR3 spans 17 amino acids. J was trimmed by 7 bases and V by 7 bases; bases with no gene match: 13.

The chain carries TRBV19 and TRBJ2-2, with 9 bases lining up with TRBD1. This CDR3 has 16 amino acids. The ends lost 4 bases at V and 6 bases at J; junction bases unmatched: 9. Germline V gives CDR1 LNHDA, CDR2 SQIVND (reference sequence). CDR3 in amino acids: CASSTGTGSSPGELFF. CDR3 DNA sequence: TGTGCCAGTAGTACAGGGACAGGGAGCTCCCCCGGGGAGCTGTTTTTT. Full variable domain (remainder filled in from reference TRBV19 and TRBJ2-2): DGGITQSPKYLFRKEGQNVTLSCEQNLNHDAMYWYRQDPGQGLRLIYYSQIVNDFQKGDIAEGYSVSREKKESFPLTVTSAQKNPTAFYLCASSTGTGSSPGELFFGEGSRLTVL.

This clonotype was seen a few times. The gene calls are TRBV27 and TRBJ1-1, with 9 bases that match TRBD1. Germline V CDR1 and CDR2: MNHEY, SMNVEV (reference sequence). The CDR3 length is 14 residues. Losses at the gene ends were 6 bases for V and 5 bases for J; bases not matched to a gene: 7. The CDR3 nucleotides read TGTGCCAGCAGGAACAGGGGGCTCCGGACTGAAGCTTTCTTT. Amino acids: CASRNRGLRTEAFF.

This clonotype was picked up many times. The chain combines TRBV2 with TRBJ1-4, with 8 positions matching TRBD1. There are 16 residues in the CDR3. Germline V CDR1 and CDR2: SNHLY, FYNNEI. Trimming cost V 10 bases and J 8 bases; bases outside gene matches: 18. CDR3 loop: CATTTLGQDADEKLFF. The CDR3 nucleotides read TGTGCCACTACGACCTTGGGACAGGACGCCGACGAAAAACTGTTTTTT.

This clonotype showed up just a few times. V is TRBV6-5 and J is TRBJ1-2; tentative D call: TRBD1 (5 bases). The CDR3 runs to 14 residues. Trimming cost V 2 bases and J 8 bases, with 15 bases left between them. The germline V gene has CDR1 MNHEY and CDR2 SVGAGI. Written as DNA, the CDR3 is TGTGCCAGCAGTTACCAGAACGGACAAGGGGGCTACACCTTC. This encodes CASSYQNGQGGYTF.

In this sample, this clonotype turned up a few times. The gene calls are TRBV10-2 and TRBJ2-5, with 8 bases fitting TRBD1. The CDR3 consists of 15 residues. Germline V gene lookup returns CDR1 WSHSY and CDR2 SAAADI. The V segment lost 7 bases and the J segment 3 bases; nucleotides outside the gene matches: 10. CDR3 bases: TGCGCCAGCAACTTGGACAGGGATAATGAAGAGACCCAGTACTTC. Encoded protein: CASNLDRDNEETQYF.

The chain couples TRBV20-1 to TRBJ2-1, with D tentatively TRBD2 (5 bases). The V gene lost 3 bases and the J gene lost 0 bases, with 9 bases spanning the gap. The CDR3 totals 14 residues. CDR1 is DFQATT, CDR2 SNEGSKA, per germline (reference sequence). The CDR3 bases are TGCAGTGCTAGTACGGGGAACTCCTACAATGAGCAGTTCTTC. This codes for CSASTGNSYNEQFF.

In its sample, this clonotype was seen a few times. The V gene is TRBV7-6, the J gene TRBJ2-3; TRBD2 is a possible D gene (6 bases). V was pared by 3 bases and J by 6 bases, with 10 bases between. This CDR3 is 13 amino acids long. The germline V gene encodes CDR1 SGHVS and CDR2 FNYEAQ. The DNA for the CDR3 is TGTGCCAGCAGCTTTAAACGGGAGGATACGCAGTATTTT. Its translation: CASSFKREDTQYF. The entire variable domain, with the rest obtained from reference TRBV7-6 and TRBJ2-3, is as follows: GAGVSQSPRYKVTKRGQDVALRCDPISGHVSLYWYRQALGQGPEFLTYFNYEAQQDKSGLPNDRFSAERPEGSISTLTIQRTEQRDSAMYRCASSFKREDTQYFGPGTRLTVL.

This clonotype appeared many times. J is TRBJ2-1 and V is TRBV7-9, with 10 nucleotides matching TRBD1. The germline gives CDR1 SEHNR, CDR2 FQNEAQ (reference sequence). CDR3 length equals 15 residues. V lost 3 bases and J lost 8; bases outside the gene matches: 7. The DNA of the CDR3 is TGTGCCAGCAGCTTCTCGGGACAGGGGAAGCATGAGCAGTTCTTC. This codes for CASSFSGQGKHEQFF.

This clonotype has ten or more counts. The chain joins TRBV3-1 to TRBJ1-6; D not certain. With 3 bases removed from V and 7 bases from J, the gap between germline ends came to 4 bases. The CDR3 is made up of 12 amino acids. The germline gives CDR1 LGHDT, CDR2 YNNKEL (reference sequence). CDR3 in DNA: TGTGCCAGCAGCCAGGGGAATTCACCCCTCCACTTT. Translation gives CASSQGNSPLHF.

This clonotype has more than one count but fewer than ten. For the CDR3, the DNA is TGTGCCAGCAGAGCACAGGGGGTGGTTCAGCCCCAGCATTTT. Its translation is CASRAQGVVQPQHF. V gene TRBV6-1 combines with J gene TRBJ1-5; 8 bases are a match to TRBD1. V dropped 6 bases and J dropped 6; count of bases not matched to a gene: 7. Germline CDR1 and CDR2: MNHNS and SASEGT. The CDR3 totals 14 residues.

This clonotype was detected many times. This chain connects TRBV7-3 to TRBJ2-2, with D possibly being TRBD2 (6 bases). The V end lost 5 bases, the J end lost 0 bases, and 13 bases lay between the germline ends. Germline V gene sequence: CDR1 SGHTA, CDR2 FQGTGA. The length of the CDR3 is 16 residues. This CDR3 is CASSPNGLTNTGELFF. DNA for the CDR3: TGTGCCAGCAGCCCAAATGGACTAACGAACACCGGGGAGCTGTTTTTT.